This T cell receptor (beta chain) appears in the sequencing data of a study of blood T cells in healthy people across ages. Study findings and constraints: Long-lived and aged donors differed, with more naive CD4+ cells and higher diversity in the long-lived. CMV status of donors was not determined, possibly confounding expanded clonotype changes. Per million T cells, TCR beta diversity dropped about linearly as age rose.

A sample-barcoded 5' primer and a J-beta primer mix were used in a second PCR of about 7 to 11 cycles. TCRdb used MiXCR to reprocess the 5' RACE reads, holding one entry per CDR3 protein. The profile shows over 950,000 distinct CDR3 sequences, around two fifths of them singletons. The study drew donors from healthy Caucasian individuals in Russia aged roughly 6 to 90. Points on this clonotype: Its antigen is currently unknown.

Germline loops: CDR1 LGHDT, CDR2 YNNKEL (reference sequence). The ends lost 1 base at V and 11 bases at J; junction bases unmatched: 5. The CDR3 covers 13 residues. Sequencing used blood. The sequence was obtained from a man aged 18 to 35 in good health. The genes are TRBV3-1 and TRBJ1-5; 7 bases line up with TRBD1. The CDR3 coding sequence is TGTGCCAGCAGCCAAGGAAACACAGGGGCCCAGCATTTT. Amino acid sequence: CASSQGNTGAQHF. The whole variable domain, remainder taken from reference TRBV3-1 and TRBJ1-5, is DTAVSQTPKYLVTQMGNDKSIKCEQNLGHDTMYWYKQDSKKFLKIMFSYNNKELIINETVPNRFSPKSPDKAHLNLHINSLELGDSAVYFCASSQGNTGAQHFGDGTRLSIL.